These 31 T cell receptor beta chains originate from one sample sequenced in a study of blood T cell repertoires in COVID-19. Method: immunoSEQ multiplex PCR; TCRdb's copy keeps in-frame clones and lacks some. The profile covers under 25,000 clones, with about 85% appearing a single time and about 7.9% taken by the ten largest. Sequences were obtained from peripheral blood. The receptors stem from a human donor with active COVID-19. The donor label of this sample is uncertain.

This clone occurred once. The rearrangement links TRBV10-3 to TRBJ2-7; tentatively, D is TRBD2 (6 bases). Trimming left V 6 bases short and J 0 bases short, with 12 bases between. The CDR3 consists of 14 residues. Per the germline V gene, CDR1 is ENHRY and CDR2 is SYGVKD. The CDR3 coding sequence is TGTGCCATCAGCTCGTTGACTAGCTCCTACGAGCAGTACTTC. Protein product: CAISSLTSSYEQYF.

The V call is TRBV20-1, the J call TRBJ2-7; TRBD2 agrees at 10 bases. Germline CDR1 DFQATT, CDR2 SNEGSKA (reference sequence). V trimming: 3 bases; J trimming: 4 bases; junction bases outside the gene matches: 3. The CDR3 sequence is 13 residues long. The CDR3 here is CSASSAGGYEQYF. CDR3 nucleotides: TGCAGTGCTAGTTCAGCGGGAGGGTACGAGCAGTACTTC.

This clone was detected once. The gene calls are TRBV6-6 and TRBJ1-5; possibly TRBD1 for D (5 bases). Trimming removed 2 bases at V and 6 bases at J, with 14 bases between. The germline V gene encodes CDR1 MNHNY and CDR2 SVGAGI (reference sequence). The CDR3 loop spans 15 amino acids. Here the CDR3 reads CASSYKFGGSQPQHF. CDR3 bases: TGTGCCAGCAGTTACAAATTCGGGGGAAGTCAGCCCCAGCATTTT.

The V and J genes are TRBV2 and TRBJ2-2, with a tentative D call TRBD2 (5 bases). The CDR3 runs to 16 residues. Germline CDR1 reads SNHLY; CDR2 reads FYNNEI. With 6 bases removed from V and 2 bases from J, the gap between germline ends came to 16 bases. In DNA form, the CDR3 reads TGTGCCAGCAGCGTTGAAGCGGTCCTAAACACCGGGGAGCTGTTTTTT. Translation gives CASSVEAVLNTGELFF.

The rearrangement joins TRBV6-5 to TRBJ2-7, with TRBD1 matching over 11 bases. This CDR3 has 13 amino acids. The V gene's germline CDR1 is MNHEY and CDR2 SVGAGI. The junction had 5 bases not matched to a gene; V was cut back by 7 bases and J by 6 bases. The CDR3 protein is CASKDRGLGEQYF. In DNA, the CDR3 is TGTGCCAGCAAGGACAGGGGGCTCGGCGAGCAGTACTTC.

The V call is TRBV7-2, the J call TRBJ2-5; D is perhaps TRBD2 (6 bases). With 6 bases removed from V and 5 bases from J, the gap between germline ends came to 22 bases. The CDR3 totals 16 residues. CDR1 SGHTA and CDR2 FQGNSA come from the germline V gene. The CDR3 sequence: CASSRRTGEGGETQYF. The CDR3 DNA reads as TGTGCCAGCAGTCGCCGAACGGGAGAGGGCGGGGAGACCCAGTACTTC.

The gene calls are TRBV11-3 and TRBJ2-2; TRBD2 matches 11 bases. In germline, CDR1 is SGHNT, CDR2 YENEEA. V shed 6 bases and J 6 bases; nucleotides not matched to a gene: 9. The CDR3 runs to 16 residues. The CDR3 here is CASRSTSGNPAGELFF. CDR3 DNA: TGTGCCAGCAGGTCGACTAGCGGGAATCCGGCCGGGGAGCTGTTTTTT.

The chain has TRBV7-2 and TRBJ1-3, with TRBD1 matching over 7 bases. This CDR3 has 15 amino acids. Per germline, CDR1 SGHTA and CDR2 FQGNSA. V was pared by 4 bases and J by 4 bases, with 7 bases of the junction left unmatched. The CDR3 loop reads CASSSPTGRGNTIYF. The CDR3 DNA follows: TGTGCCAGCAGCTCGCCGACAGGGAGAGGAAACACCATATATTTT.

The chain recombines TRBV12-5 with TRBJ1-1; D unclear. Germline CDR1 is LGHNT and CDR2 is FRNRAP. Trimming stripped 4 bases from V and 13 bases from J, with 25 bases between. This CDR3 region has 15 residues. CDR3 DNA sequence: TGTGCTAGTGGTTCCCGCTTGGGAGGGTCTGGTAGGGTTTTCTTT. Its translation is CASGSRLGGSGRVFF.

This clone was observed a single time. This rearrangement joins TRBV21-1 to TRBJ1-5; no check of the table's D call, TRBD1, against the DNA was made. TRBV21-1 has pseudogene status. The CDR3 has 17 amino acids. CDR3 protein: CASSKQNTGSSNQPQHF. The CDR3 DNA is TGTGCCAGCAGCAAACAGAACACAGGGTCGAGCAATCAGCCCCAGCATTTT.

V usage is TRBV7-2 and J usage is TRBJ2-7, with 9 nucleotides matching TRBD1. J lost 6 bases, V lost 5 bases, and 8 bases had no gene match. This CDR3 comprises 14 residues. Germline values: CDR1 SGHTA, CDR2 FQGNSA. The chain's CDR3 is CASSPKTGGVEQYF. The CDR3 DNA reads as TGTGCCAGCAGCCCTAAAACAGGGGGCGTCGAGCAGTACTTC.

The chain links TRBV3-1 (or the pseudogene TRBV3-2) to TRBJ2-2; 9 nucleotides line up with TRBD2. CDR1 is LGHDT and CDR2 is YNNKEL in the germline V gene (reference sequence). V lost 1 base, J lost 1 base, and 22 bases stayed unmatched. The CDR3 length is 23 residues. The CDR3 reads CASSQVGNDRRKASGKNTGELFF. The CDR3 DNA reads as TGTGCCAGCAGCCAAGTCGGGAACGACAGGAGGAAAGCTAGCGGGAAGAACACCGGGGAGCTGTTTTTT.

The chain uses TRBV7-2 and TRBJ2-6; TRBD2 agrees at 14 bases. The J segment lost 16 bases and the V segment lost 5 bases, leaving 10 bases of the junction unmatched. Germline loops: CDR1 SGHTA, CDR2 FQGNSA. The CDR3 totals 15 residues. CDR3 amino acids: CASSPAAGLAGELTF. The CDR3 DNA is TGTGCCAGCAGCCCCGCGGCGGGACTAGCGGGAGAGCTGACTTTC.

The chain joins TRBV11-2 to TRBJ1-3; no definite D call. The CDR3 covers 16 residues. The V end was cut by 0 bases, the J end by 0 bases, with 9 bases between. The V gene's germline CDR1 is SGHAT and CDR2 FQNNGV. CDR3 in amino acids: CASSLDGRYSGNTIYF. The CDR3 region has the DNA TGTGCCAGCAGCTTAGATGGGAGATACTCTGGAAACACCATATATTTT.

The CDR3 here is CASSVLAESYEQYF. CDR3 DNA sequence: TGTGCCAGCAGCGTATTAGCGGAAAGCTACGAGCAGTACTTC. The gene calls are TRBV9 and TRBJ2-7, with D possibly being TRBD2 (6 bases). CDR3 size: 14 residues. The V end was cut by 1 base, the J end by 3 bases, with 11 bases between. Looked up from germline, CDR1 is SGDLS and CDR2 is YYNGEE. Full variable domain (rest looked up from reference TRBV9 and TRBJ2-7): DSGVTQTPKHLITATGQRVTLRCSPRSGDLSVYWYQQSLDQGLQFLIQYYNGEERAKGNILERFSAQQFPDLHSELNLSSLELGDSALYFCASSVLAESYEQYFGPGTRLTVT.

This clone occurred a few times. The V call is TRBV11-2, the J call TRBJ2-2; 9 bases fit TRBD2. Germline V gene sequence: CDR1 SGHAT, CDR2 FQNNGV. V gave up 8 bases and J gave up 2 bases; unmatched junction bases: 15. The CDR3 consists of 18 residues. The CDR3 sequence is CASHWGSGRRANTGELFF. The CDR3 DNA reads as TGTGCCAGCCACTGGGGAAGCGGGAGGAGGGCTAACACCGGGGAGCTGTTTTTT.

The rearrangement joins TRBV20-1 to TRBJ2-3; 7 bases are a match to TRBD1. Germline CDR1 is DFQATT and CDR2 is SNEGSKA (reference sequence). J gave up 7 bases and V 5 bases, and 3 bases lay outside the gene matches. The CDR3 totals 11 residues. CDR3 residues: CSAVTGHTQYF. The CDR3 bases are TGCAGTGCTGTGACAGGGCATACGCAGTATTTT.

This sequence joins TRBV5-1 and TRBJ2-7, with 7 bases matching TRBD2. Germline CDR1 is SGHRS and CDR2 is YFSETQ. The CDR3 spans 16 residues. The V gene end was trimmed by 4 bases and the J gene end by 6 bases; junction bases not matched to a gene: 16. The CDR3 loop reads CASSPPRTGGGGEQYF. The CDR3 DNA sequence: TGCGCCAGCAGCCCCCCCCGGACGGGAGGCGGCGGCGAGCAGTACTTC.

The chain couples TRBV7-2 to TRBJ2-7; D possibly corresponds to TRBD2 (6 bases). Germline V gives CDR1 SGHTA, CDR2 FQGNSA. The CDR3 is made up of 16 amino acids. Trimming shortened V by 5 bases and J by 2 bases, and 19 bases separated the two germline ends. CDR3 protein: CASSETGTFSTYEQYF. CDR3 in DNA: TGTGCCAGCAGCGAGACGGGGACTTTTTCCACCTACGAGCAGTACTTC.

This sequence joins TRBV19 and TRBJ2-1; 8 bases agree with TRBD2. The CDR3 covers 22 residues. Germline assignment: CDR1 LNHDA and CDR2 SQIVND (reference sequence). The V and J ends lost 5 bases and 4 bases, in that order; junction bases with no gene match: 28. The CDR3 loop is CASSSSYTPGLGGYRAYNEQFF. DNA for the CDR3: TGTGCCAGTAGTTCCTCTTATACCCCGGGACTAGGAGGTTATAGGGCTTACAATGAGCAGTTCTTC. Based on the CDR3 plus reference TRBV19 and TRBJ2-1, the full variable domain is DGGITQSPKYLFRKEGQNVTLSCEQNLNHDAMYWYRQDPGQGLRLIYYSQIVNDFQKGDIAEGYSVSREKKESFPLTVTSAQKNPTAFYLCASSSSYTPGLGGYRAYNEQFFGPGTRLTVL.

CDR3 nucleotides: TGTGCCAGCAGCCCGTTGAGCGGGAATAACAATGAGCAGTTCTTC. It specifies CASSPLSGNNNEQFF. V usage is TRBV7-3 and J usage is TRBJ2-1, with 7 bases aligning to TRBD2. Germline loops: CDR1 SGHTA, CDR2 FQGTGA. V shed 5 bases and J 5 bases; nucleotides not matched to a gene: 9. The CDR3 totals 15 residues.

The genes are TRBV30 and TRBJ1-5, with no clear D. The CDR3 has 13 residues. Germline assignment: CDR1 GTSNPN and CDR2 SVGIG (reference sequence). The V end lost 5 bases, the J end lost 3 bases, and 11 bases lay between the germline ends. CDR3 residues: CAWSQMDNQPQHF. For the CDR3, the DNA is TGTGCCTGGTCACAGATGGACAATCAGCCCCAGCATTTT.

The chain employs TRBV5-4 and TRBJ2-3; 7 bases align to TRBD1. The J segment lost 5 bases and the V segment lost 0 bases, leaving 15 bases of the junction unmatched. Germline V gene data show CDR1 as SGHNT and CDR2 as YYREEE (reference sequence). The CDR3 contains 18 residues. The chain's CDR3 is CASSLGGRTGRGGDTQYF. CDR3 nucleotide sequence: TGTGCCAGCAGCTTGGGGGGAAGGACAGGTCGCGGTGGAGATACGCAGTATTTT.

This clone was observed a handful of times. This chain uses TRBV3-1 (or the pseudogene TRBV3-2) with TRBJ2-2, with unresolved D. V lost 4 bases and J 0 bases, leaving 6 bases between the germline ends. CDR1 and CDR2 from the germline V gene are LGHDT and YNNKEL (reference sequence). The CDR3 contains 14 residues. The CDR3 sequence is CASSPNTNTGELFF. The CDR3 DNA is TGTGCCAGCAGCCCTAATACGAACACCGGGGAGCTGTTTTTT.

The CDR3 DNA is TGTGCCAGCAGCCCGGGGACAGGGTCCACAGATACGCAGTATTTT. The encoded protein is CASSPGTGSTDTQYF. The rearrangement joins TRBV11-2 to TRBJ2-3; 9 nucleotides line up with TRBD1. The CDR3 has 15 amino acids. The V and J ends lost 5 bases and 2 bases, in that order; junction bases with no gene match: 5. Germline CDR1 is SGHAT and CDR2 is FQNNGV.

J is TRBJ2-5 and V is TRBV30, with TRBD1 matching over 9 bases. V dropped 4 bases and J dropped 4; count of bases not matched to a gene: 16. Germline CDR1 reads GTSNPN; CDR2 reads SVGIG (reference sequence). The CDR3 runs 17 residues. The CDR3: CAWTGGFSTGGRETQYF. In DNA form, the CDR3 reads TGTGCCTGGACCGGGGGCTTCTCCACAGGGGGCAGAGAGACCCAGTACTTC.

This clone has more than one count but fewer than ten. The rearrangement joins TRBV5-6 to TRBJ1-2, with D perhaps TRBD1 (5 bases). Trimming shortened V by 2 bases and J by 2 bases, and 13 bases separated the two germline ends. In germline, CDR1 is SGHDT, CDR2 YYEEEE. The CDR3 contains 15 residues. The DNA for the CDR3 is TGTGCCAGCAGCTTTGTGGGGGGACGGAACTATGGCTACACCTTC. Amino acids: CASSFVGGRNYGYTF.

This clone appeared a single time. The CDR3 region has the DNA TGTGCCACCAGTGACTCAGGCCGTGAAAAACTGTTTTTT. Amino acids: CATSDSGREKLFF. V gene TRBV24-1 combines with J gene TRBJ1-4; no definite D call. The V gene's germline CDR1 is KGHDR and CDR2 SFDVKD. Trimming shortened V by 4 bases and J by 7 bases, and 9 bases separated the two germline ends. The CDR3 is made up of 13 amino acids.

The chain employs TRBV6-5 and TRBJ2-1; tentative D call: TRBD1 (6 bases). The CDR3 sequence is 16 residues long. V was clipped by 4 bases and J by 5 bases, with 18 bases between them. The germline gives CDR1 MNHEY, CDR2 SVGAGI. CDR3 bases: TGTGCCAGCAGTTCTTACAGGGTTATCCCCAACAATGAGCAGTTCTTC. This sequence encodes CASSSYRVIPNNEQFF.

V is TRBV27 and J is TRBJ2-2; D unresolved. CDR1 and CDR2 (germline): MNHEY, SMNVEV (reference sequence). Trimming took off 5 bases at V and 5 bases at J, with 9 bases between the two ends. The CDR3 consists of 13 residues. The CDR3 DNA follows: TGTGCCAGCAGTCTGAGTCGGACCGGGGAGCTGTTTTTT. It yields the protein CASSLSRTGELFF.

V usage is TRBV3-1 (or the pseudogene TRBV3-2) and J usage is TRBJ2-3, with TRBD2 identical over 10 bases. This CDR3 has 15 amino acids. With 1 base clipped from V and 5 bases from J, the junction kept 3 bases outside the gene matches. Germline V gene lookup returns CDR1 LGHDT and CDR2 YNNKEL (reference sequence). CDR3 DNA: TGTGCCAGCAGCCAAGTCCTAGCGGGAGTAGATACGCAGTATTTT. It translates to CASSQVLAGVDTQYF.